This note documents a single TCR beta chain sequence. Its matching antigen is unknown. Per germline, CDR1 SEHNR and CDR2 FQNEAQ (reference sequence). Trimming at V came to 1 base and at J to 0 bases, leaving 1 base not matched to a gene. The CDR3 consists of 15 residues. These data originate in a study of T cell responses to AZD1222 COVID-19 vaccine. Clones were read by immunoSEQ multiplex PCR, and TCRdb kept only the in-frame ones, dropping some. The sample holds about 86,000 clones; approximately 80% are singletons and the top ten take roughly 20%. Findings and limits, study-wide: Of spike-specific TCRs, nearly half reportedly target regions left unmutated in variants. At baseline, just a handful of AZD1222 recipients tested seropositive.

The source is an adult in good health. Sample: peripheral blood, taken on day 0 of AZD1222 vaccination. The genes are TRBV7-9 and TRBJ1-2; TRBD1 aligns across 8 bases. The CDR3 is CASSLGTGPNYGYTF. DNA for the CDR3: TGTGCCAGCAGCTTAGGGACAGGGCCTAACTATGGCTACACCTTC.